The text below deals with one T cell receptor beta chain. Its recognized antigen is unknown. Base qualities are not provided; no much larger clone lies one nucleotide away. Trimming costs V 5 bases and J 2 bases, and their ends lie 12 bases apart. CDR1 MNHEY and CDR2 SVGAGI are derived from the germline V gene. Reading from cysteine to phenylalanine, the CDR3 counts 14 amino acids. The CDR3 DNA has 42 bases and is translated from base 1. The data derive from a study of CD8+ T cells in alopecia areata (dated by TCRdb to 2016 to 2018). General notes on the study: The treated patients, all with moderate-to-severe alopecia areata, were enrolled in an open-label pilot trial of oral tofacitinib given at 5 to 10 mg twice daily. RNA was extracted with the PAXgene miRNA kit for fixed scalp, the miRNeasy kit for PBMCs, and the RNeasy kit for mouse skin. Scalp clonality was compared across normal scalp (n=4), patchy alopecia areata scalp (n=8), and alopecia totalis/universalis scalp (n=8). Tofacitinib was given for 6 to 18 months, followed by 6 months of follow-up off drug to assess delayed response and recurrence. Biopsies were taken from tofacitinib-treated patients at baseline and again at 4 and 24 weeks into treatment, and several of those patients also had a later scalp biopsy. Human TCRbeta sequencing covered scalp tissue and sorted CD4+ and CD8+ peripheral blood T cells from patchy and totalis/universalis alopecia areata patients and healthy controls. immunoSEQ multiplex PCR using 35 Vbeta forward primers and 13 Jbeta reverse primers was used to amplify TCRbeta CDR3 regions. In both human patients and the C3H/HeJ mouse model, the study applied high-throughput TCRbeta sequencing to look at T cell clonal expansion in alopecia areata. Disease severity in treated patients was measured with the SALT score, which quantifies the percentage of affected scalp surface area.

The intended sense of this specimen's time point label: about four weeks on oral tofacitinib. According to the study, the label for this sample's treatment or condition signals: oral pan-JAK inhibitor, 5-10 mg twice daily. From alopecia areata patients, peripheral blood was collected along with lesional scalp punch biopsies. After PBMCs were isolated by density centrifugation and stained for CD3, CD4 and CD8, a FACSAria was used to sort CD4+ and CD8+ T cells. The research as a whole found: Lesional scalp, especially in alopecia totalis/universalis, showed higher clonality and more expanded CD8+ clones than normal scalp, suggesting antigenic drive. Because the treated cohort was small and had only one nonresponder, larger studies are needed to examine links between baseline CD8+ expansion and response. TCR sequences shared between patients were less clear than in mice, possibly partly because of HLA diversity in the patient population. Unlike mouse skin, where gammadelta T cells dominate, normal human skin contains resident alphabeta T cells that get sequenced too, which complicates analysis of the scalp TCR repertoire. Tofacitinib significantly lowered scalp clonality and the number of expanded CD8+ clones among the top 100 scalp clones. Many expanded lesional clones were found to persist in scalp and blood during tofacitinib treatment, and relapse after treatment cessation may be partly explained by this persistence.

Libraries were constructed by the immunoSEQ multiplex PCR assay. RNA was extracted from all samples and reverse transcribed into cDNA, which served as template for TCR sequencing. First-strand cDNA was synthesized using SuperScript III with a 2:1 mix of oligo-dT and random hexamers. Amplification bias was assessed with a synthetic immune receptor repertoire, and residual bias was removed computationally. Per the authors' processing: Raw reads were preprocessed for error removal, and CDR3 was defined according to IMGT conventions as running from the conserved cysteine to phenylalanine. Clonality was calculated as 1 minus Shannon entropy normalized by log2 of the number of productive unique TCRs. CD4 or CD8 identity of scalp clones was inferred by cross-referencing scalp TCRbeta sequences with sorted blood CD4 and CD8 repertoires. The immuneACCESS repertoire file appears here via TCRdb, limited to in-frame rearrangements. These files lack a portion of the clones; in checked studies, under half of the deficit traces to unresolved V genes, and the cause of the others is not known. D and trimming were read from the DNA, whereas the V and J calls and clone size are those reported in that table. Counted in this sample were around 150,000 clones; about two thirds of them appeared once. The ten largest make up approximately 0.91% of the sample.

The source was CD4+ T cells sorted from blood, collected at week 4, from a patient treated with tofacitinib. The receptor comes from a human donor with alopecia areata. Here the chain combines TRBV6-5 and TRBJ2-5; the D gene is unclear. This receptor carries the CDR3 CASSTLVSQETQYF. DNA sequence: TGTGCCAGCAGTACCCTAGTTTCGCAAGAGACCCAGTACTTC.